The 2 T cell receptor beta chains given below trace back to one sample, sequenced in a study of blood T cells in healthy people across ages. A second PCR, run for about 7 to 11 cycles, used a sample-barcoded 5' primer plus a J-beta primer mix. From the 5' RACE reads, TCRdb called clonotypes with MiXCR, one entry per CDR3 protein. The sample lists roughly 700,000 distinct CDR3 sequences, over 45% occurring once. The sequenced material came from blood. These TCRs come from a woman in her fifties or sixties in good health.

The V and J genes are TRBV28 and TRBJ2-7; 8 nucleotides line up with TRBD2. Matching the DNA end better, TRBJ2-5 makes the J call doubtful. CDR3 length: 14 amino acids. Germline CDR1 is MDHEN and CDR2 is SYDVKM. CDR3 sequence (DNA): TGTGCCAGCAGTTCCGGGCGGGAGGTTGGGACCCAGTACTTC. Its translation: CASSSGREVGTQYF.

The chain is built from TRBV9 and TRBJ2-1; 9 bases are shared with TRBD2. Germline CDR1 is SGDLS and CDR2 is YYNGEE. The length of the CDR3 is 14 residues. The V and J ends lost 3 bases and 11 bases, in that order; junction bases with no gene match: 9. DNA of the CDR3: TGTGCCAGCAGCGGGAGCGGGAGGCGGGATAAGCAGTTCTTC. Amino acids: CASSGSGRRDKQFF.